The entry below gives a single TCR beta chain sequence along with its context. Study processing details: Estimates of nucleated cell counts were drawn from the amplification of reference gene primers. TCRdb's copy holds only in-frame clones and misses some; the assay was immunoSEQ multiplex PCR. The V and J calls and the clone size are those of that table, but D and trimming were determined from the DNA. The table shows approximately 74,000 clones, with roughly 86% occurring only once. These data belong to a study of blood T cell repertoires in COVID-19. For the study at large: From the United States, Italy and Spain came samples of acute and convalescent COVID-19. T cells, B-cell-depleted T cells, or PBMCs supplied cDNA or gDNA.

V was clipped by 0 bases and J by 2 bases; unmatched bases: 4. Germline-derived CDR1 and CDR2 are MNHEY and SMNVEV (reference sequence). CDR3 length: 16 amino acids. The gene calls are TRBV27 and TRBJ2-5; TRBD2 aligns across 9 bases. Sequencing used peripheral blood. The source of this sequence is a woman aged 55-70 years with acute or convalescent COVID-19. CDR3 sequence reads: CASSLSSLAGQETQYF. CDR3 in DNA: TGTGCCAGCAGTTTATCCTCTCTAGCGGGACAAGAGACCCAGTACTTC.